Shown below are 10 T cell receptor beta chains from a single sample sequenced in a study of T-cell memory formation after mild COVID-19. TCRdb re-called the 5' RACE reads through MiXCR, storing one row per CDR3 protein. This table has over 120,000 distinct CDR3 sequences, roughly 19% appearing once. The sequencing sample was made of PBMCs or a T cell subset sorted from them (not recorded which). Source of these receptors: an adult woman who had mild COVID-19 (a few samples of this study predate the infection). Cell type and time point are not known.

This clonotype was observed at least ten times. The chain recombines TRBV12-3 or TRBV12-4 with TRBJ1-2; 7 nucleotides align to TRBD1. The CDR3 runs 13 residues. With 3 bases clipped from V and 3 bases from J, the junction kept 1 base outside the gene matches. The CDR3 nucleotides read TGTGCCAGCAGTTTCCAGGGGGACTATGGCTACACCTTC. It is translated as CASSFQGDYGYTF.

V usage is TRBV12-3 or TRBV12-4 and J usage is TRBJ2-7; D not resolved. The CDR3 length is 13 residues. The V gene lost 3 bases and the J gene lost 10 bases, with 16 bases spanning the gap. As DNA, the CDR3 is TGTGCCAGCAGTTTTTTATCGGGTACCAGTCAGTACTTC. Residues: CASSFLSGTSQYF.

A single count supports this clonotype. The J gene is TRBJ2-5, the V gene TRBV5-6; 9 bases are a match to TRBD1. CDR1 is SGHDT, CDR2 YYEEEE, per germline. The CDR3 totals 15 residues. V trimming: 1 base; J trimming: 5 bases; junction bases outside the gene matches: 6. The CDR3 loop reads CASSLYGQGTETQYF. CDR3 coding DNA: TGTGCCAGCAGCTTGTACGGACAGGGGACGGAGACCCAGTACTTC.

This chain uses TRBV6-6 with TRBJ2-2; 7 bases are a match to TRBD1. CDR1 and CDR2 (germline): MNHNY, SVGAGI (reference sequence). Trimming cost V 6 bases and J 0 bases; bases outside gene matches: 7. The CDR3 runs 16 residues. CDR3: CASSLDRATNTGELFF. CDR3 DNA: TGTGCCAGCAGCTTAGACAGGGCCACGAACACCGGGGAGCTGTTTTTT.

The chain carries TRBV7-6 and TRBJ2-3; unclear D gene. There are 13 residues in the CDR3. The germline V and J ends were trimmed by 1 base and 7 bases, with 9 bases remaining between them. The germline V gene encodes CDR1 SGHVS and CDR2 FNYEAQ. The CDR3 DNA reads as TGTGCCAGCAGCTTAGAGGCAGGCAATACGCAGTATTTT. Translating it yields CASSLEAGNTQYF.

This clonotype was observed a few times. The chain employs TRBV5-1 and TRBJ1-1; D gene uncertain. The CDR3 extends over 14 amino acids. Trimming stripped 1 base from V and 0 bases from J, with 7 bases between. Per germline, CDR1 SGHRS and CDR2 YFSETQ. This CDR3 is CASSLTTLNTEAFF. DNA of the CDR3: TGCGCCAGCAGCTTGACTACTTTGAACACTGAAGCTTTCTTT.

The J gene is TRBJ1-1, the V gene TRBV12-3 or TRBV12-4; a weak D match, TRBD1 (5 bases). The CDR3 consists of 15 residues. Trimming left V 3 bases short and J 1 base short, with 12 bases between. CDR3 sequence: CASSFVAGTNTEAFF. In nucleotides, the CDR3 is TGTGCCAGCAGTTTCGTAGCAGGGACGAACACTGAAGCTTTCTTT.

This clonotype was seen more than once but under ten times. The chain is built from TRBV9 and TRBJ2-7; no clear D. Looked up from germline, CDR1 is SGDLS and CDR2 is YYNGEE. This CDR3 has 13 amino acids. The V end lost 3 bases, the J end lost 7 bases, and 14 bases lay between the germline ends. The CDR3 region has the DNA TGTGCCAGCAGCGGGCCCTCGGTCGGGGAGCAGTACTTC. Its translation is CASSGPSVGEQYF.

CDR3 loop: CASSSDRAHEQYF. CDR3 bases: TGTGCCAGCAGCTCGGACAGGGCCCACGAGCAGTACTTC. This chain connects TRBV7-9 to TRBJ2-7; 8 bases are a match to TRBD1. The CDR3 runs 13 residues. The V and J ends lost 4 bases and 5 bases, in that order; junction bases with no gene match: 4. Germline V gives CDR1 SEHNR, CDR2 FQNEAQ (reference sequence).

The gene calls are TRBV9 and TRBJ2-7, with 7 bases fitting TRBD1. This CDR3 region has 15 residues. Germline V lookup: CDR1 SGDLS, CDR2 YYNGEE. V was clipped by 3 bases and J by 2 bases; unmatched bases: 8. As DNA, the CDR3 is TGTGCCAGCAGCGCCGGGACAGTCCCAACCTACGAGCAGTACTTC. Amino acids: CASSAGTVPTYEQYF.